Listed here are 28 T cell receptor beta chains from one sample, sequenced in a study of cytomegalovirus exposure and HLA in healthy donors. Amplification used 60 Vbeta primers and 13 Jbeta primers. Measured with immunoSEQ multiplex PCR; TCRdb has only the in-frame clones, and not every one. The sample features about 120,000 clones, with around 4% in its top ten. The specimen was PBMCs. These TCRs come from a man between 18 and 29 years old in good health and CMV-seronegative.

The V and J genes are TRBV10-1 and TRBJ1-3; D is ambiguous. The CDR3 consists of 16 residues. Germline-derived CDR1 and CDR2 are WNHNN and SYGVQD (reference sequence). V lost 3 bases, J lost 0 bases, and 12 bases lay in between. DNA of the CDR3: TGCGCCAGCAGTGACAAAAGAACAGACTCTGGAAACACCATATATTTT. Translating it yields CASSDKRTDSGNTIYF.

The chain has TRBV5-4 and TRBJ1-1; D ambiguous. This CDR3 comprises 12 residues. CDR1 and CDR2 (germline): SGHNT, YYREEE (reference sequence). V lost 0 bases to trimming and J lost 11 bases, with 11 bases between them. The CDR3, as DNA: TGTGCCAGCAGCTTGGCTACGGGGAGTGCTTTCTTT. Encoded protein: CASSLATGSAFF.

The chain has TRBV5-1 and TRBJ1-1, with a weak D call TRBD1 (5 bases). Trimming cost V 0 bases and J 5 bases, with 14 bases left between them. CDR1 and CDR2 (germline): SGHRS, YFSETQ. The length of the CDR3 is 15 residues. The CDR3 here is CASSLEAQVVTEAFF. CDR3 coding DNA: TGCGCCAGCAGCTTGGAGGCACAGGTGGTGACTGAAGCTTTCTTT.

CDR3: CASSVAAGGGETQYF. Written as DNA, the CDR3 is TGTGCCAGCAGCGTAGCAGCGGGGGGTGGTGAGACCCAGTACTTC. The rearrangement uses TRBV9 and TRBJ2-5, with 9 bases lining up with TRBD2. The trim removed 0 bases at V and 5 bases at J, leaving 5 bases unmatched. The CDR3 is 15 amino acids. The V gene's germline CDR1 is SGDLS and CDR2 YYNGEE.

The chain links TRBV7-2 to TRBJ2-1, with 13 bases aligning to TRBD2. V trimming: 0 bases; J trimming: 7 bases; junction bases outside the gene matches: 6. This CDR3 has 17 amino acids. The germline CDR1 and CDR2 sequences are SGHTA and FQGNSA. The CDR3 loop is CASSLAAGTSGMNEQFF. The CDR3 bases are TGTGCCAGCAGCTTAGCGGCCGGGACTAGCGGGATGAATGAGCAGTTCTTC.

The chain links TRBV19 to TRBJ2-7; 8 bases are a match to TRBD1. The germline V gene has CDR1 LNHDA and CDR2 SQIVND (reference sequence). With V trimmed by 4 bases and J by 3 bases, 5 bases remained unmatched. The CDR3 is 14 amino acids. The CDR3 nucleotides read TGTGCCAGTAGTAGGGCCGGGACAGGCTACGAGCAGTACTTC. As protein: CASSRAGTGYEQYF.

J is TRBJ2-7 and V is TRBV6-6; D is perhaps TRBD2 (6 bases). Germline assignment: CDR1 MNHNY and CDR2 SVGAGI (reference sequence). V gave up 4 bases and J gave up 5 bases, with 12 bases separating them. CDR3 length: 13 amino acids. The CDR3 spells CASSFGGTHEQYF. In DNA, the CDR3 is TGTGCCAGCAGTTTCGGGGGTACCCACGAGCAGTACTTC.

V is TRBV6-5 and J is TRBJ2-5, with 9 bases identical to TRBD1. The DNA end lines up better with TRBJ2-7; the J call may be wrong. Germline values: CDR1 MNHEY, CDR2 SVGAGI. This CDR3 is 15 amino acids long. The CDR3 bases are TGTGCCAGCAGTTACTCCCGGGACAGGGCCTACGAGCAGTACTTC. Protein sequence: CASSYSRDRAYEQYF.

The chain recombines TRBV14 with TRBJ1-4; 8 bases map to TRBD1. The length of the CDR3 is 18 residues. The V and J ends lost 2 bases and 4 bases, in that order; junction bases with no gene match: 12. CDR1 SGHDN and CDR2 FVKESK come from the germline V gene. Here the CDR3 DNA reads TGTGCCAGCAGCCAAAAGAGGGGAGCCGGGACAGGTAATGAAAAACTGTTTTTT. Translation gives CASSQKRGAGTGNEKLFF.

In nucleotides, the CDR3 is TGTGCCAGCAGCCGGGTGGGACAGGAGCCTCCCTACGAGCAGTACTTC. Protein: CASSRVGQEPPYEQYF. The chain couples TRBV14 to TRBJ2-7, with 8 bases identical to TRBD1. Germline lookup yields CDR1 SGHDN and CDR2 FVKESK. The V segment lost 4 bases and the J segment 2 bases; nucleotides outside the gene matches: 10. The CDR3 runs to 16 residues.

The V gene is TRBV2, the J gene TRBJ2-3; TRBD2 matches at 8 bases. Trimming removed 4 bases from V and 6 bases from J; junction bases left unmatched: 9. The CDR3 spans 15 residues. CDR1 is SNHLY, CDR2 FYNNEI, per germline. The CDR3 bases are TGTGCCAGCAGTGTAACAGCGGGAGTAAAGGATACGCAGTATTTT. Its translation: CASSVTAGVKDTQYF.

The chain is built from TRBV13 and TRBJ1-2; weak D call: TRBD1 (6 bases). The CDR3 runs to 15 residues. Germline-derived CDR1 and CDR2 are PRHDT and FYEKMQ (reference sequence). Trimming cost V 8 bases and J 8 bases, with 24 bases left between them. The CDR3 coding sequence is TGTGCCAGCGGCCCCAGGGGCCTTCCCAGAGGCGGCTACACCTTC. Translating gives CASGPRGLPRGGYTF.

The J gene is TRBJ1-4, the V gene TRBV7-9; 7 bases agree with TRBD1. The CDR3 spans 15 residues. Trimming cost V 5 bases and J 8 bases; bases outside gene matches: 11. The germline CDR1 and CDR2 sequences are SEHNR and FQNEAQ (reference sequence). CDR3 sequence reads: CASSDDRVKIEKLFF. CDR3 DNA: TGTGCCAGCAGCGATGACAGGGTGAAAATCGAAAAACTGTTTTTT. The complete variable domain, with remaining parts taken from reference TRBV7-9 and TRBJ1-4, reads DTGVSQNPRHKITKRGQNVTFRCDPISEHNRLYWYRQTLGQGPEFLTYFQNEAQLEKSRLLSDRFSAERPKGSFSTLEIQRTEQGDSAMYLCASSDDRVKIEKLFFGSGTQLSVL.

V usage is TRBV6-5 and J usage is TRBJ2-1; the D gene is possibly TRBD1 (5 bases). Germline CDR1 reads MNHEY; CDR2 reads SVGAGI. The CDR3 is 14 residues long. V lost 7 bases and J 5 bases, leaving 15 bases between the germline ends. CDR3: CASTRRGANNEQFF. CDR3 sequence (DNA): TGTGCCAGCACCCGAAGGGGCGCAAACAATGAGCAGTTCTTC.

The rearrangement links TRBV27 to TRBJ2-3, with D unresolved. Germline CDR1 is MNHEY and CDR2 is SMNVEV (reference sequence). V lost 10 bases, J lost 1 base, and 6 bases lay in between. CDR3 length: 11 residues. The chain's CDR3 is CATGRTDTQYF. The CDR3 DNA sequence: TGTGCCACCGGTCGCACAGATACGCAGTATTTT.

The chain joins TRBV19 to TRBJ1-1; perhaps TRBD1 as D (6 bases). Per germline, CDR1 LNHDA and CDR2 SQIVND (reference sequence). V was trimmed by 4 bases and J by 4 bases, leaving 10 bases between them. The CDR3 is 13 residues long. The CDR3 sequence is CASSRQGPTEAFF. The CDR3 DNA sequence: TGTGCCAGTAGTAGGCAGGGGCCCACTGAAGCTTTCTTT.

The J gene is TRBJ2-1, the V gene TRBV4-1; TRBD2 matches 11 bases. V trimming: 8 bases; J trimming: 1 base; junction bases outside the gene matches: 10. Germline CDR1 and CDR2: MGHRA and YSYEKL. The CDR3 consists of 17 residues. This CDR3 is CASGSTSGSLSYNEQFF. CDR3 DNA: TGCGCCAGCGGATCAACTAGCGGGAGCCTGTCCTACAATGAGCAGTTCTTC.

The V and J genes are TRBV2 and TRBJ2-1; 8 nucleotides align to TRBD2. J lost 15 bases, V lost 1 base, and 5 bases had no gene match. The CDR3 runs 12 residues. The germline V gene encodes CDR1 SNHLY and CDR2 FYNNEI. The CDR3 is CASSEGGLVGFF. CDR3 DNA: TGTGCCAGCAGTGAAGGGGGACTAGTGGGGTTCTTC. The whole variable domain, filled in from reference TRBV2 and TRBJ2-1, reads EPEVTQTPSHQVTQMGQEVILRCVPISNHLYFYWYRQILGQKVEFLVSFYNNEISEKSEIFDDQFSVERPDGSNFTLKIRSTKLEDSAMYFCASSEGGLVGFFGPGTRLTVL.

This chain joins TRBV2 and TRBJ2-1; D is unclear. Germline CDR1 is SNHLY and CDR2 is FYNNEI. The CDR3 sequence is 15 residues long. V was pared by 4 bases and J by 6 bases, with 16 bases between. CDR3: CASSAMTGTFNEQFF. The DNA for the CDR3 is TGTGCCAGCAGTGCAATGACGGGTACATTCAATGAGCAGTTCTTC.

The chain carries TRBV5-1 and TRBJ1-4; tentative D call: TRBD1 (6 bases). Germline V gene sequence: CDR1 SGHRS, CDR2 YFSETQ. The CDR3 has 17 amino acids. V was clipped by 4 bases and J by 0 bases, with 16 bases between them. The CDR3 DNA sequence: TGCGCCAGCAGCACCGGACAGCCGAGAACAACTAATGAAAAACTGTTTTTT. This encodes CASSTGQPRTTNEKLFF.

The gene calls are TRBV6-6 and TRBJ1-1; 9 positions agree with TRBD1. The CDR3 loop spans 15 amino acids. CDR1 MNHNY and CDR2 SVGAGI come from the germline V gene (reference sequence). V trimming: 5 bases; J trimming: 1 base; junction bases outside the gene matches: 5. CDR3 residues: CASSTRTGENTEAFF. The DNA for the CDR3 is TGTGCCAGCAGTACGCGGACAGGGGAGAACACTGAAGCTTTCTTT.

The chain carries TRBV27 and TRBJ1-5; D ambiguous. Trimming stripped 4 bases from V and 5 bases from J, with 9 bases between. CDR1 is MNHEY and CDR2 is SMNVEV in the germline V gene (reference sequence). The CDR3 has 13 amino acids. CDR3 loop: CASSSQRYQPQHF. The CDR3 region has the DNA TGTGCCAGCAGTTCGCAGCGATATCAGCCCCAGCATTTT.

This chain links TRBV29-1 with TRBJ2-7; 10 bases match TRBD1. Per the germline V gene, CDR1 is SQVTM and CDR2 is ANQGSEA. This CDR3 is built from 12 residues. CDR3 sequence reads: CGVTGQGSEQYF. Here the CDR3 DNA reads TGCGGAGTTACGGGACAGGGGAGCGAGCAGTACTTC.

This rearrangement joins TRBV6-5 to TRBJ2-7; maybe TRBD2 (5 bases). The V gene lost 8 bases and the J gene lost 3 bases, with 8 bases spanning the gap. Germline V gives CDR1 MNHEY, CDR2 SVGAGI. This CDR3 has 11 residues. CDR3 nucleotide sequence: TGTGCCAGCCTCGGGGTCTACGAGCAGTACTTC. Protein: CASLGVYEQYF.

The chain links TRBV4-1 to TRBJ1-2; 8 nucleotides agree with TRBD1. Germline V gene lookup returns CDR1 MGHRA and CDR2 YSYEKL. Trimming took 6 bases from V and 5 from J; bases not matched to a gene: 5. CDR3 length: 13 residues. The CDR3 DNA follows: TGCGCCAGCAGTTCGGACAGGGAGTATGGCTACACCTTC. It codes for CASSSDREYGYTF.

J is TRBJ2-1 and V is TRBV11-2; 12 nucleotides match TRBD1. The germline V gene encodes CDR1 SGHAT and CDR2 FQNNGV. This CDR3 is 16 amino acids long. The V gene end was trimmed by 3 bases and the J gene end by 7 bases; junction bases not matched to a gene: 7. CDR3 amino acids: CASSFFGTGGRNEQFF. In nucleotides, the CDR3 is TGTGCCAGCAGCTTCTTCGGGACAGGGGGCAGAAATGAGCAGTTCTTC.

The rearrangement uses TRBV9 and TRBJ1-2, with a weak D call TRBD1 (5 bases). The CDR3 consists of 14 residues. Germline CDR1 SGDLS, CDR2 YYNGEE. Trimming removed 6 bases at V and 6 bases at J, with 18 bases between. The CDR3 DNA reads as TGTGCCAGCACCACTCAGGGAATGATGCATGGCTACACCTTC. This codes for CASTTQGMMHGYTF.

The gene calls are TRBV4-2 and TRBJ2-7, with TRBD2 matching 13 bases. In germline, CDR1 is LGHNA, CDR2 YNFKEQ. With V trimmed by 4 bases and J by 0 bases, 3 bases remained unmatched. The CDR3 contains 16 residues. CDR3 protein: CASSPRTSGGSYEQYF. CDR3 nucleotide sequence: TGTGCCAGCAGCCCTCGGACTAGCGGGGGCTCCTACGAGCAGTACTTC.